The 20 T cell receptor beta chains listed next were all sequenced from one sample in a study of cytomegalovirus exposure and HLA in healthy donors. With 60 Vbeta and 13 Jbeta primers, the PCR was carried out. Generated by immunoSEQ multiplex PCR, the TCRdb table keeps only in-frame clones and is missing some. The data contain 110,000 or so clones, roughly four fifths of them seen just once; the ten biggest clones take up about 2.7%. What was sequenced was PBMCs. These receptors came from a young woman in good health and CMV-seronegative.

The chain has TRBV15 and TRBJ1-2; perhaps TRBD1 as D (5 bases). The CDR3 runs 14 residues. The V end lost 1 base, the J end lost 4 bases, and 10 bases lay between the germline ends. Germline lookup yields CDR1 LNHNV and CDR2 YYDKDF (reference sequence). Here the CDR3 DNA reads TGTGCCACCAGCAGAGGGATGGGGGGCTATGGCTACACCTTC. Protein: CATSRGMGGYGYTF.

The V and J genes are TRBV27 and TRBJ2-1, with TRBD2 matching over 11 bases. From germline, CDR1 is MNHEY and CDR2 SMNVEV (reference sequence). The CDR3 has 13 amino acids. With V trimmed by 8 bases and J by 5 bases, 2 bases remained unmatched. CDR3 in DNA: TGTGCCAGCCGACTAGCGGGAAACAATGAGCAGTTCTTC. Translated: CASRLAGNNEQFF.

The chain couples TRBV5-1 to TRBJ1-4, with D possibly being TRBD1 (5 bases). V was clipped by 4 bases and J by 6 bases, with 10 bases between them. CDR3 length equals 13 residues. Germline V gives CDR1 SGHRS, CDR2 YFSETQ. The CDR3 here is CASSLRGDEKLFF. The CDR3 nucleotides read TGCGCCAGCAGCCTTAGGGGTGATGAAAAACTGTTTTTT.

This chain's CDR3 is CASSFLGLAGDTQYF. In DNA form, the CDR3 reads TGTGCCAGCAGTTTCCTTGGACTAGCGGGAGATACGCAGTATTTT. The chain recombines TRBV27 with TRBJ2-3; 11 bases line up with TRBD2. The CDR3 covers 15 residues. Germline loops: CDR1 MNHEY, CDR2 SMNVEV (reference sequence). The junction had 4 bases not matched to a gene; V was cut back by 3 bases and J by 5 bases.

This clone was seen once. The CDR3 sequence: CSGLQGANEKLFF. Here the CDR3 DNA reads TGCAGCGGTTTACAGGGTGCTAATGAAAAACTGTTTTTT. This chain uses TRBV29-1 with TRBJ1-4; D is perhaps TRBD1 (6 bases). Germline-derived CDR1 and CDR2 are SQVTM and ANQGSEA. The V end was cut by 7 bases, the J end by 3 bases, with 12 bases between. The CDR3 has 13 amino acids.

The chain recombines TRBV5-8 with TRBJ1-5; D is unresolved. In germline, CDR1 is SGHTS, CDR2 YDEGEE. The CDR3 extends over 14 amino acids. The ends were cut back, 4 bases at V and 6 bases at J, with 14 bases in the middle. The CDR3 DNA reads TGTGCCAGCAGCATTACTCCGACGGGTCAGCCCCAGCATTTT. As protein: CASSITPTGQPQHF.

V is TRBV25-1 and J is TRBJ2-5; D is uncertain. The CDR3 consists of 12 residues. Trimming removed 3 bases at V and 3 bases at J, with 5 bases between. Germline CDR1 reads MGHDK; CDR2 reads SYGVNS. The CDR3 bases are TGTGCCAGCAGTGACCGGGAAGAGACCCAGTACTTC. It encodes CASSDREETQYF.

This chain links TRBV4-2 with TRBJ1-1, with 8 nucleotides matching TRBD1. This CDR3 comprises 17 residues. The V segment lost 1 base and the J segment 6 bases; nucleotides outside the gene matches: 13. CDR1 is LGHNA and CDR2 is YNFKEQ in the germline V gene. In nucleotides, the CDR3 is TGTGCCAGCAGCCAAGTGTTCGGACAGGGTCAAGATCCTGAAGCTTTCTTT. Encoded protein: CASSQVFGQGQDPEAFF.

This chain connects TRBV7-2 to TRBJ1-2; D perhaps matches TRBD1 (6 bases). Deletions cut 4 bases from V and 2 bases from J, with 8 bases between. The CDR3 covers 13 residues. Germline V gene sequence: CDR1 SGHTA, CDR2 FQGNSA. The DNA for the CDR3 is TGTGCCAGCAGCTATGGGACAAACTATGGCTACACCTTC. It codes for CASSYGTNYGYTF.

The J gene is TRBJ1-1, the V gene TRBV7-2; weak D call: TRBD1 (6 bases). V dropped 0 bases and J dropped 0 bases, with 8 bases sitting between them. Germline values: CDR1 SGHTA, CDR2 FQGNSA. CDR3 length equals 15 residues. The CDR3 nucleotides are TGTGCCAGCAGCTTAGCTCAGGGGCTGAACACTGAAGCTTTCTTT. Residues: CASSLAQGLNTEAFF.

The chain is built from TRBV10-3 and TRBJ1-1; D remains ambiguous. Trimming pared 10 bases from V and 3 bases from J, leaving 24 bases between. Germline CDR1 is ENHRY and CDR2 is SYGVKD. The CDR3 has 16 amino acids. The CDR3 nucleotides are TGTGCCACCGCCTCCGGGTTGAGGAGAGGAGACACTGAAGCTTTCTTT. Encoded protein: CATASGLRRGDTEAFF.

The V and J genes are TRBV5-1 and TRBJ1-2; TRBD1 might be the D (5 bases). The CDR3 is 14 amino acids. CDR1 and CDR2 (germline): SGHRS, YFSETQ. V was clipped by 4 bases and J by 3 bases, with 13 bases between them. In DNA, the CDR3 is TGCGCCAGCAGCCCAACAGGACGGGACTATGGCTACACCTTC. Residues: CASSPTGRDYGYTF.

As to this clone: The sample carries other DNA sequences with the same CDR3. CDR3 residues: CASSVEGGTEAFF. The CDR3 nucleotides read TGTGCCAGCAGTGTAGAGGGGGGGACTGAAGCTTTCTTT. The genes are TRBV6-1 and TRBJ1-1; D perhaps matches TRBD1 (6 bases). Germline CDR1 reads MNHNS; CDR2 reads SASEGT. Trimming cost V 4 bases and J 5 bases, with 11 bases left between them. The CDR3 sequence is 13 residues long.

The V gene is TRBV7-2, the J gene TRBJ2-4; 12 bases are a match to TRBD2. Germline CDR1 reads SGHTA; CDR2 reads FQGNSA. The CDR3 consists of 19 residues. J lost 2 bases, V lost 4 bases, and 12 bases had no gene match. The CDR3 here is CASSSRGLAGIGTKNIQYF. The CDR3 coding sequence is TGTGCCAGCAGCTCCCGAGGACTAGCGGGGATCGGGACCAAAAACATTCAGTACTTC. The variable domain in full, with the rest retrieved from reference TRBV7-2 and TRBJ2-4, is GAGVSQSPSNKVTEKGKDVELRCDPISGHTALYWYRQSLGQGLEFLIYFQGNSAPDKSGLPSDRFSAERTGGSVSTLTIQRTQQEDSAVYLCASSSRGLAGIGTKNIQYFGAGTRLSVL.

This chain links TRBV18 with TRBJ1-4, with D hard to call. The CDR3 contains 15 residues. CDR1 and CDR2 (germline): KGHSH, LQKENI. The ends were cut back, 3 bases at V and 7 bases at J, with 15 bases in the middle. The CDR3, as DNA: TGTGCCAGCTCACCCTCCGGGAATCAAGCTGAAAAACTGTTTTTT. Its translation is CASSPSGNQAEKLFF.

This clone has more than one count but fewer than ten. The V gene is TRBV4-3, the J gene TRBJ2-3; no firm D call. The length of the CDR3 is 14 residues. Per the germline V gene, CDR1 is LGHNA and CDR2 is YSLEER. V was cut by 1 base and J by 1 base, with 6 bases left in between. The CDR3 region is CASSQAVGTDTQYF. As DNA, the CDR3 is TGCGCCAGCAGCCAAGCGGTGGGCACAGATACGCAGTATTTT.

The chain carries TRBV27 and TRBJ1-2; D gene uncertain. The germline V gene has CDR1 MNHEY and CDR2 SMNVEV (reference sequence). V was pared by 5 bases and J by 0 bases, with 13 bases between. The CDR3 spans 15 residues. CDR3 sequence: CASSPPYTANYGYTF. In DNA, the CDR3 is TGTGCCAGCAGTCCGCCCTACACAGCTAACTATGGCTACACCTTC.

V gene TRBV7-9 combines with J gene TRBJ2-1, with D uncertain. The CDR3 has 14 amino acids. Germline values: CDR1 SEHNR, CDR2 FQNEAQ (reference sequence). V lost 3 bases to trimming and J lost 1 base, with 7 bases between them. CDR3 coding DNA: TGTGCCAGCAGCTTTGCTAATTCCTACAATGAGCAGTTCTTC. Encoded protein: CASSFANSYNEQFF.

The CDR3 loop reads CASSVGRARNNEQFF. The CDR3 DNA sequence: TGTGCCAGCAGCGTAGGGAGGGCCAGGAACAATGAGCAGTTCTTC. This chain connects TRBV9 to TRBJ2-1; possible D gene TRBD2, 6 bases. The CDR3 consists of 15 residues. V was shortened by 0 bases and J by 5 bases, with 12 bases between the two germline ends. Per the germline V gene, CDR1 is SGDLS and CDR2 is YYNGEE.

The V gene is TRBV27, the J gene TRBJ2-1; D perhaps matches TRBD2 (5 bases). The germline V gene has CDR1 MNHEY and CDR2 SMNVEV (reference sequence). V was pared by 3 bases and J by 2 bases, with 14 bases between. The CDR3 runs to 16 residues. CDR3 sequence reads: CASSFSSGDPYNEQFF. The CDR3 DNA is TGTGCCAGCAGTTTTTCCAGCGGAGACCCCTACAATGAGCAGTTCTTC.